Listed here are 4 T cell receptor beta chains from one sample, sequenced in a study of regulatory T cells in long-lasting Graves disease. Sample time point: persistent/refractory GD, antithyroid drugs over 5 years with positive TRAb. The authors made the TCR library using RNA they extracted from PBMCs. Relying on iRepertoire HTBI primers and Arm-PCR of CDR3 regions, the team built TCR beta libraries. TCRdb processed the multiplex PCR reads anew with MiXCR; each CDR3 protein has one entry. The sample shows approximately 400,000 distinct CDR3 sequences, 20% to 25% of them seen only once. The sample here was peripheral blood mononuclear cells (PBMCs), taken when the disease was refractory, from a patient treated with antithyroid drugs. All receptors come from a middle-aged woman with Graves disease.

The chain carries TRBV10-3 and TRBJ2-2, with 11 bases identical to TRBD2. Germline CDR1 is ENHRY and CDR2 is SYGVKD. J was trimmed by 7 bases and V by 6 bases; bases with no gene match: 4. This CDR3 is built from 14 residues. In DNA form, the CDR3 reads TGTGCCATCAGACTAGCGGGAGTCCACGGGGAGCTGTTTTTT. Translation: CAIRLAGVHGELFF.

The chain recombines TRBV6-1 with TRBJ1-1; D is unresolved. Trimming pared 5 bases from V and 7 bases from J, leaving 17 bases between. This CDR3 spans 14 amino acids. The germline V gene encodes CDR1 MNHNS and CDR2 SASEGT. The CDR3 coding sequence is TGTGCCAGCAGTCGGGGTCTCTTGGACTTTGAAGCTTTCTTT. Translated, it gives CASSRGLLDFEAFF.

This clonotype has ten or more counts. In DNA, the CDR3 is TGCAGCGTACGGGACAGATTGCATGGCTACACCTTC. This translates into CSVRDRLHGYTF. The V gene is TRBV29-1, the J gene TRBJ1-2, with TRBD1 identical over 7 bases. This CDR3 region has 12 residues. The germline gives CDR1 SQVTM, CDR2 ANQGSEA. The ends lost 6 bases at V and 6 bases at J; junction bases unmatched: 7.

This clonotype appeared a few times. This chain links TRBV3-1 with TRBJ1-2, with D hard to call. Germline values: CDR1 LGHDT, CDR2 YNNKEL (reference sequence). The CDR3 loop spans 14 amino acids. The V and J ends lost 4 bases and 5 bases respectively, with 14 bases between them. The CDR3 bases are TGTGCCAGCAGCCGATTTGGGGAGAGTTATGGCTACACCTTC. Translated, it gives CASSRFGESYGYTF.